This T cell receptor (beta chain) was captured by sequencing in a study of blood T cell repertoires in COVID-19. In the study overall: The United States, Italy and Spain provided the acute and convalescent COVID-19 samples. In each case, the material was cDNA or gDNA derived from T cells, B-cell-depleted T cells, or PBMCs.

Authors' analysis steps: Reference gene primer amplification in the assay estimated nucleated cell counts. Clones were read by immunoSEQ multiplex PCR, and TCRdb kept only the in-frame ones, dropping some. V, J and clone size were drawn from that table, and D and trimming were deduced from the DNA. This sample carries about 30,000 clones, 85% to 90% of them seen once, and the ten largest clones take around 12%. The CDR3 length is 16 residues. Deletions cut 4 bases from V and 0 bases from J, with 14 bases between. Germline V gene sequence: CDR1 MNHNY, CDR2 SVGAGI (reference sequence). This clonotype was obtained from a human donor in a cohort sampled during active COVID-19. The donor label of this sample is uncertain. The chain employs TRBV6-6 and TRBJ2-3; weak D call: TRBD2 (6 bases). The sample was peripheral blood. The CDR3 spells CASSSPVGTSTDTQYF. The CDR3 DNA follows: TGTGCCAGCAGTTCCCCCGTCGGGACTAGCACAGATACGCAGTATTTT.